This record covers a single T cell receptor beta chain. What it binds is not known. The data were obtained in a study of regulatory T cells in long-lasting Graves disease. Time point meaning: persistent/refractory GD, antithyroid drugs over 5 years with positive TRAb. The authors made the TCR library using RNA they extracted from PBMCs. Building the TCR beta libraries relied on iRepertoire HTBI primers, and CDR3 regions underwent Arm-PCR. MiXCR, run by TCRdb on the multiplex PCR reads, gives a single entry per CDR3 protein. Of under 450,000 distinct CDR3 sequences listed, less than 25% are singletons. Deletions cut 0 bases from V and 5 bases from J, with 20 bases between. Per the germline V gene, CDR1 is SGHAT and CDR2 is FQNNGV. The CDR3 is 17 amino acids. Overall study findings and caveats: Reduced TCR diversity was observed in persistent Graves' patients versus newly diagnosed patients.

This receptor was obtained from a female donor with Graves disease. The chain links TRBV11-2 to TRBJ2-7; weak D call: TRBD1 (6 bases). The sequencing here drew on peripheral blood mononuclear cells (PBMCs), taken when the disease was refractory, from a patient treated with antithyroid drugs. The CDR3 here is CASSLDLFGGQWDEQYF. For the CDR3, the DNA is TGTGCCAGCAGCTTAGATCTTTTTGGGGGCCAATGGGACGAGCAGTACTTC.